The 20 T cell receptor beta chains in this list originate from one sample, sequenced in a study of PD-L1 blockade in urothelial cancer. Profiled with immunoSEQ multiplex PCR; TCRdb holds only in-frame clones, not every one. The profile shows tens of thousands of clones, about 86% of them singletons. Time point indicated: pretreatment peripheral blood. Specimen: PBMCs, collected around atezolizumab (anti-PD-L1) treatment. These TCRs come from a man in his sixties with urothelial cancer.

This chain joins TRBV9 and TRBJ2-3; 7 bases agree with TRBD1. V shed 3 bases and J 0 bases; nucleotides not matched to a gene: 4. Per the germline V gene, CDR1 is SGDLS and CDR2 is YYNGEE. The CDR3 totals 15 residues. This chain's CDR3 is CASSGNRGSTDTQYF. The CDR3 bases are TGTGCCAGCAGCGGGAACAGGGGTAGCACAGATACGCAGTATTTT. The full variable domain, in which reference TRBV9 and TRBJ2-3 provide the parts outside the CDR3, is DSGVTQTPKHLITATGQRVTLRCSPRSGDLSVYWYQQSLDQGLQFLIQYYNGEERAKGNILERFSAQQFPDLHSELNLSSLELGDSALYFCASSGNRGSTDTQYFGPGTRLTVL.

V gene TRBV18 combines with J gene TRBJ1-1; D is uncertain. This CDR3 is built from 13 residues. Trimming cost V 2 bases and J 1 base, with 5 bases left between them. Germline lookup yields CDR1 KGHSH and CDR2 LQKENI. CDR3 DNA: TGTGCCAGCTCACCAATGGCGAACACTGAAGCTTTCTTT. It yields the protein CASSPMANTEAFF.

CDR3 DNA: TGTGCCAGCAGCCCCGGAGGTTTGAGCGGAACAGGAAACACCATATATTTT. Protein sequence: CASSPGGLSGTGNTIYF. V usage is TRBV11-2 and J usage is TRBJ1-3; D is unclear. The V end lost 5 bases, the J end lost 4 bases, and 21 bases lay between the germline ends. Germline V gene data show CDR1 as SGHAT and CDR2 as FQNNGV. The CDR3 is 17 amino acids.

J is TRBJ2-5 and V is TRBV7-2; 10 bases agree with TRBD1. Trimming removed 5 bases from V and 4 bases from J; junction bases left unmatched: 7. The CDR3 loop spans 15 amino acids. Germline loops: CDR1 SGHTA, CDR2 FQGNSA. The CDR3 is CASSRDRGLGETQYF. The CDR3 DNA sequence: TGTGCCAGCAGCCGCGACAGGGGGCTTGGAGAGACCCAGTACTTC.

DNA of the CDR3: TGTGCCAGCAGTAACCGCAGGGGGCGAGGAAACACCATATATTTT. It specifies CASSNRRGRGNTIYF. This sequence joins TRBV27 and TRBJ1-3; TRBD1 matches at 8 bases. Germline CDR1 reads MNHEY; CDR2 reads SMNVEV (reference sequence). Trimming took 5 bases from V and 4 from J; bases not matched to a gene: 7. This CDR3 comprises 15 residues.

The chain carries TRBV5-1 and TRBJ1-2, with 8 bases identical to TRBD1. This CDR3 spans 15 amino acids. Germline V CDR1 and CDR2: SGHRS, YFSETQ. The V gene end was trimmed by 3 bases and the J gene end by 2 bases; junction bases not matched to a gene: 6. Here the CDR3 reads CASSSAGTGNYGYTF. The CDR3 DNA follows: TGCGCCAGCAGCTCCGCTGGGACAGGCAACTATGGCTACACCTTC.

The CDR3, as DNA: TGCAGCGTTGGTAGCGGGGGCGGTCAAGAGACCCAGTACTTC. This encodes CSVGSGGGQETQYF. The gene calls are TRBV29-1 and TRBJ2-5; 9 nucleotides agree with TRBD2. CDR1 is SQVTM, CDR2 ANQGSEA, per germline. This CDR3 region has 14 residues. The V gene end was trimmed by 4 bases and the J gene end by 2 bases; junction bases not matched to a gene: 5.

The chain employs TRBV4-1 and TRBJ1-3; D might be TRBD1 (6 bases). Germline V gene lookup returns CDR1 MGHRA and CDR2 YSYEKL. The length of the CDR3 is 16 residues. V lost 2 bases and J 0 bases, leaving 11 bases between the germline ends. CDR3 sequence reads: CASSQPGQYSGNTIYF. For the CDR3, the DNA is TGCGCCAGCAGCCAACCCGGACAGTACTCTGGAAACACCATATATTTT.

This clone was seen only once. The genes are TRBV4-3 and TRBJ2-3, with D possibly being TRBD1 (6 bases). The CDR3 contains 16 residues. Germline V gene lookup returns CDR1 LGHNA and CDR2 YSLEER. The germline V and J ends were trimmed by 0 bases and 4 bases, with 14 bases remaining between them. CDR3 coding DNA: TGCGCCAGCAGCCAAGATAATTTCTCAGGGGCAGATACGCAGTATTTT. This encodes CASSQDNFSGADTQYF.

In its sample, this clone was seen a few times. The chain links TRBV4-2 to TRBJ2-2, with 11 bases identical to TRBD1. Germline CDR1 and CDR2: LGHNA and YNFKEQ. CDR3 size: 15 residues. The V gene end was trimmed by 4 bases and the J gene end by 6 bases; junction bases not matched to a gene: 4. The CDR3 region is CASSLGQGAAGELFF. The CDR3 region has the DNA TGTGCCAGCAGCCTAGGACAGGGGGCCGCCGGGGAGCTGTTTTTT.

The CDR3 protein is CASSLRTSGGGYNEQFF. The CDR3 bases are TGTGCCAGCAGCTTAAGGACTAGCGGGGGGGGGTACAATGAGCAGTTCTTC. V is TRBV7-6 and J is TRBJ2-1; 15 positions match TRBD2. Per germline, CDR1 SGHVS and CDR2 FNYEAQ. The CDR3 length is 17 residues. V dropped 2 bases and J dropped 4; count of bases not matched to a gene: 3.

V gene TRBV5-4 combines with J gene TRBJ1-6; TRBD1 matches at 9 bases. Trimming removed 0 bases from V and 7 bases from J; junction bases left unmatched: 5. The CDR3 extends over 16 amino acids. Per germline, CDR1 SGHNT and CDR2 YYREEE (reference sequence). CDR3 amino acids: CASSLALGQGNSPLHF. CDR3 in DNA: TGTGCCAGCAGCTTGGCCCTGGGACAGGGAAATTCACCCCTCCACTTT. Looking up the rest from reference TRBV5-4 and TRBJ1-6 gives the full variable domain: ETGVTQSPTHLIKTRGQQVTLRCSSQSGHNTVSWYQQALGQGPQFIFQYYREEENGRGNFPPRFSGLQFPNYSSELNVNALELDDSALYLCASSLALGQGNSPLHFGNGTRLTVT.

The chain carries TRBV30 and TRBJ1-4, with 12 positions matching TRBD1. Trimming at V came to 4 bases and at J to 7 bases, leaving 10 bases not matched to a gene. This CDR3 spans 16 amino acids. Germline V gives CDR1 GTSNPN, CDR2 SVGIG (reference sequence). This chain's CDR3 is CAWTEGRDRGLEKLFF. CDR3 in DNA: TGTGCCTGGACCGAGGGGCGGGACAGGGGGCTTGAAAAACTGTTTTTT.

The chain joins TRBV11-1 to TRBJ2-1; 9 positions agree with TRBD2. Per the germline V gene, CDR1 is SGHAT and CDR2 is FQDESV (reference sequence). The V and J ends lost 3 bases and 8 bases, in that order; junction bases with no gene match: 8. The CDR3 totals 15 residues. CDR3 coding DNA: TGTGCCAGCAGCTTGGCGGGACTAGCTAATGATGAGCAGTTCTTC. It yields the protein CASSLAGLANDEQFF.

The chain recombines TRBV2 with TRBJ2-7; D might be TRBD1 (6 bases). Germline assignment: CDR1 SNHLY and CDR2 FYNNEI. The CDR3 consists of 13 residues. The V and J ends lost 8 bases and 3 bases respectively, with 14 bases between them. The CDR3 sequence: CASWDNLDYEQYF. The CDR3 DNA is TGTGCCAGCTGGGACAATCTAGACTACGAGCAGTACTTC.

CDR3 coding DNA: TGTGCCACCTCCACGGGGCGGGGGGGCCTTTTGGAGACCCAGTACTTC. Translated, it gives CATSTGRGGLLETQYF. The chain employs TRBV2 and TRBJ2-5, with 9 bases matching TRBD2. CDR3 length: 16 amino acids. The V gene end was trimmed by 10 bases and the J gene end by 5 bases; junction bases not matched to a gene: 17. CDR1 SNHLY and CDR2 FYNNEI come from the germline V gene.

The chain combines TRBV10-2 with TRBJ1-2, with 7 bases fitting TRBD1. This CDR3 has 14 residues. Looked up from germline, CDR1 is WSHSY and CDR2 is SAAADI. V lost 5 bases to trimming and J lost 6 bases; unmatched junction nucleotides: 9. The CDR3 region has the DNA TGCGCCAGCAGTTCCCTCGACAGGGTCAATGGCTACACCTTC. The encoded protein is CASSSLDRVNGYTF.

J is TRBJ2-1 and V is TRBV7-6; a possible D gene is TRBD2 (6 bases). Germline assignment: CDR1 SGHVS and CDR2 FNYEAQ. The CDR3 runs 12 residues. Trimming took off 5 bases at V and 10 bases at J, with 12 bases between the two ends. The CDR3 bases are TGTGCCAGCAGCCGGGCGGGGAACGAGCAGTTCTTC. It yields the protein CASSRAGNEQFF.

This chain joins TRBV5-8 and TRBJ1-1; no firm D call. Per the germline V gene, CDR1 is SGHTS and CDR2 is YDEGEE. The CDR3 sequence is 14 residues long. V lost 4 bases to trimming and J lost 5 bases, with 15 bases between them. In DNA, the CDR3 is TGTGCCAGCAGCACGCCTGGGAGGAGAACTGAAGCTTTCTTT. Protein sequence: CASSTPGRRTEAFF. Full variable domain (remainder filled in from reference TRBV5-8 and TRBJ1-1): EAGVTQSPTHLIKTRGQQATLRCSPISGHTSVYWYQQALGLGLQFLLWYDEGEERNRGNFPPRFSGRQFPNYSSELNVNALELEDSALYLCASSTPGRRTEAFFGQGTRLTVV.

The chain carries TRBV9 and TRBJ2-3; 10 bases are shared with TRBD2. V gave up 4 bases and J gave up 4 bases; unmatched junction bases: 9. Germline CDR1 and CDR2: SGDLS and YYNGEE. The CDR3 has 16 residues. CDR3 in amino acids: CASSSQAGGPSDTQYF. For the CDR3, the DNA is TGTGCCAGCAGCTCCCAAGCGGGGGGGCCCTCAGATACGCAGTATTTT.